This TCR beta chain was documented in a study of T cell responses to AZD1222 COVID-19 vaccine. A single count supports this clone. No antigen is known for it. Trimming took off 5 bases at V and 0 bases at J, with 23 bases between the two ends. There are 19 residues in the CDR3. The germline CDR1 and CDR2 sequences are MNHEY and SMNVEV (reference sequence). The data were produced by immunoSEQ multiplex PCR, yet TCRdb's version contains in-frame clones alone and is incomplete. The sample lists some 89,000 clones, approximately 89% occurring once. Study-wide findings and caveats: Among those given AZD1222, only six or seven were seropositive at baseline.

This clonotype originated in an adult in good health. The sample was peripheral blood, taken on day 0 of AZD1222 vaccination. The rearrangement uses TRBV27 and TRBJ2-1, with D perhaps TRBD1 or TRBD2 (5 bases each). CDR3 nucleotides: TGTGCCAGCAGTCCACGACAGCGCTTGTCACGGGGCTCCTACAATGAGCAGTTCTTC. Its translation is CASSPRQRLSRGSYNEQFF.